These 21 T cell receptor delta chains were all obtained from the same sample, sequenced in a study of fetal and pediatric gammadelta thymocytes (dated by TCRdb to between 2021 and 2023). Fetal thymuses were obtained in Singapore from elective pregnancy terminations carried out for socio-psychological reasons at roughly 14 to 22 weeks estimated gestational age. Sequenced on an Illumina MiSeq. In TCRdb, clones were called once more from the public reads by CATT, and rows of identical DNA were later combined. The sample table lists roughly 730 delta-chain clones, about 19% of them with a count of one. Of the sample, approximately 18% is held by the ten largest clones. Sample: non-Vgamma9Vdelta2 gamma-delta T cells from the thymus. The cell subset or site label, as the study defines it: CD3+gammadeltaTCR+ thymocytes not co-expressing Vgamma9 and Vdelta2. All receptors derive from a human fetus.

This clone was observed a few times. The likely explanation is a read error, given a far larger clone one base away. This chain uses TRDV1 with TRDJ2; D call uncertain. V was clipped by 5 bases and J by 4 bases, with 11 bases between them. The germline V gene encodes CDR1 TSWWSYY and CDR2 QGS. This CDR3 is built from 14 residues. Written as DNA, the CDR3 is TGTGCTCTTGGGAAGACAAGGGGGACAGCACAACTCTTCTTT. Its protein is CALGKTRGTAQLFF.

Regarding this clone: With only one base between it and a far larger clone, this is likely a read error. This sequence joins TRDV2 and TRDJ1, with a weak D call TRDD3 (5 bases). Trimming removed 3 bases from V and 0 bases from J, with 13 bases in between. The germline V gene encodes CDR1 GEAIGNYY and CDR2 EKD. The CDR3 is made up of 15 amino acids. The CDR3 DNA sequence: TGTGCCTGTGACTACGGGGGGCCATACACCGATAAACTCATCTTT. Residues: CACDYGGPYTDKLIF.

As concerns this clone: A read error is likely here: a far larger clone is one base away. The identical CDR3 is also encoded by other nucleotide sequences in the sample. The gene calls are TRDV2 and TRDJ3; 9 positions agree with TRDD3. TCRdb offers no J gene call, so here the DNA was matched to germline to obtain one. Germline V gene data show CDR1 as GEAIGNYY and CDR2 as EKD. This CDR3 has 17 amino acids. CDR3 coding DNA: TGTGCCTGTGACACCGGGGGATACTCCTGGGACCCCCGACAGATGTTTTTC. This encodes CACDTGGYSWDPRQMFF.

This clone was seen a few times. A far larger clone is one base from this, pointing to a likely read error. The chain has TRDV2 and TRDJ3; 10 nucleotides align to TRDD3. CDR3 length equals 19 residues. Germline V CDR1 and CDR2: GEAIGNYY, EKD. J lost 0 bases, V lost 0 bases, and 4 bases had no gene match. The CDR3, as DNA: TGTGCCTGTGACACCGGTGCTGGGGGATACTCCTGGGACACCCGACAGATGTTTTTC. Amino acids: CACDTGAGGYSWDTRQMFF.

Notes on this clone: A read error is likely here: a far larger clone is one base away. The rearrangement links TRDV1 to TRDJ2; 8 nucleotides line up with TRDD3. The J gene, absent from TCRdb, was called here by matching the DNA to germline. V dropped 8 bases and J dropped 7; count of bases not matched to a gene: 33. CDR1 is TSWWSYY, CDR2 QGS, per germline. The length of the CDR3 is 22 residues. Here the CDR3 reads CALHHIPITLGGGSAWGAQLFF. CDR3 in DNA: TGTGCTCTTCACCATATTCCTATAACCTTGGGTGGGGGATCCGCTTGGGGAGCACAACTCTTCTTT.

This clone appeared a few times. This is likely an artifact of a read error, given a far larger clone one base away. The sample carries other DNA sequences with the same CDR3. The rearrangement joins TRDV2 to TRDJ1, with 9 bases matching TRDD3. From germline, CDR1 is GEAIGNYY and CDR2 EKD. Unmatched junction bases numbered 1, after V lost 1 base and J lost 2 bases. The CDR3 totals 14 residues. CDR3 DNA: TGTGCCTGTGACACTGGGGGATATACCGATAAACTCATCTTT. Its protein product is CACDTGGYTDKLIF.

The V gene is TRDV2, the J gene TRDJ3; 8 bases map to TRDD3. TCRdb leaves out the J gene; it was filled in here by matching the DNA to germline. The CDR3 totals 21 residues. CDR1 and CDR2 (germline): GEAIGNYY, EKD. Unmatched junction bases numbered 12, after V lost 0 bases and J lost 0 bases. The CDR3 DNA is TGTGCCTGTGACACCGAAGGTACTGGGGGTCACCACTCCTGGGACACCCGACAGATGTTTTTC. This codes for CACDTEGTGGHHSWDTRQMFF.

A few counts support this clone. It is unclear where the CDR3 begins or ends on the DNA, so no DNA is shown, and the CDR3 is as TCRdb lists it. V gene TRAV29/DV5 combines with J gene TRDJ3; TRDD3 is taken as the D call from the table, unchecked against the DNA. Germline V CDR1 and CDR2: NSMFDY, ISSIKDK. The CDR3 contains 21 residues when both ends are counted. The CDR3 region is CSVLLCSKRWGYSWDTRQMFF.

This clone was counted only a few times. One base separates it from a far larger clone, so it is likely a read error. Other DNA sequences from this sample encode an identical CDR3 as well. The chain links TRDV1 to TRDJ1; TRDD3 might be the D (6 bases). Germline CDR1 reads TSWWSYY; CDR2 reads QGS. The CDR3 totals 14 residues. CDR3 DNA sequence: TGTGCTCTTGGGGAACTGGGGGACACCGATAAACTTATCTTT. This encodes CALGELGDTDKLIF.

As for this clone: A far larger clone is off by one base, so a read error is likely. The genes are TRDV2 and TRDJ3; 12 bases match TRDD3. TCRdb does not report a J gene; here it was assigned by matching the DNA to germline references. CDR1 is GEAIGNYY and CDR2 is EKD in the germline V gene. The CDR3 sequence is 18 residues long. V shed 1 base, J shed 5 bases, and the junction held 5 bases outside the gene matches. As DNA, the CDR3 is TGTGCCTGTGACACGTACTGGGGGATACCCCGGGACACCCGACAGATGTTTTTC. This encodes CACDTYWGIPRDTRQMFF.

On this clone: A far larger clone is one nucleotide away, so this likely arose from a read error. The V call is TRDV1, the J call TRDJ2; 11 nucleotides line up with TRDD3. The CDR3 loop spans 18 amino acids. Trimming removed 1 base from V and 2 bases from J; junction bases left unmatched: 6. Germline assignment: CDR1 TSWWSYY and CDR2 QGS. As DNA, the CDR3 is TGTGCTCTTGGGGAACGTTCCTACTGGGGGATATTGACAGCACAACTCTTCTTT. Translation: CALGERSYWGILTAQLFF.

This clone was observed a handful of times. Only one base separates this from a far larger clonotype, so it likely reflects a read error. This chain connects TRDV2 to TRDJ1, with 7 bases fitting TRDD3. There are 14 residues in the CDR3. Germline values: CDR1 GEAIGNYY, CDR2 EKD. The CDR3 is CARDTGGYTDKLIF. In DNA form, the CDR3 reads TGTGCCCGTGACACCGGGGGATACACCGATAAACTCATCTTT.

Comments on this clone: One base away lies a much larger clone, so this may be a sequencing read error. This chain uses TRDV1 with TRDJ1, with 9 bases aligning to TRDD3. Germline CDR1 reads TSWWSYY; CDR2 reads QGS. The CDR3 contains 14 residues. After removal of 2 bases from V and 6 bases from J, the junction contained 4 bases not matched to a gene. The CDR3 DNA reads TGTGCTCTTGGGGAATACTGGGGGACCAATAAACTCATCTTT. This gives the protein CALGEYWGTNKLIF.

This clone came up a few times. A read error is the likely source, as a far larger clone sits one nucleotide away. This chain links TRDV1 with TRDJ2, with 10 bases lining up with TRDD3. Germline-derived CDR1 and CDR2 are TSWWSYY and QGS. This CDR3 spans 21 amino acids. CDR3: CALGVGLPATGGSPLTAPLFF. The CDR3 DNA reads as TGTGCTCTTGGGGTCGGCCTTCCTGCTACTGGGGGATCCCCTTTGACAGCACCACTCTTCTTT.

In its sample, this clone ranks as large. The chain couples TRDV2 to TRDJ3; TRDD3 matches at 11 bases. Germline V gene data show CDR1 as GEAIGNYY and CDR2 as EKD. V trimming: 3 bases; J trimming: 0 bases; junction bases outside the gene matches: 0. This CDR3 is built from 17 residues. CDR3 sequence (DNA): TGTGCCTGTGACTGGGGGATACGCTCCTGGGACACCCGACAGATGTTTTTC. Translating it yields CACDWGIRSWDTRQMFF.

A remark on this clone: Only one base separates this from a far larger clonotype, so it likely reflects a read error. The rearrangement links TRDV2 to TRDJ2; 9 nucleotides agree with TRDD3. TCRdb supplies no J gene; here it was assigned by aligning the nucleotide sequence to germline. The CDR3 is 16 residues long. CDR1 is GEAIGNYY and CDR2 is EKD in the germline V gene. The CDR3 region has the DNA TGTGCCAGTGACAAAGTACTGGGGGATTTGACAGCACAACTCTTCTTT. It is translated as CASDKVLGDLTAQLFF.

Judged by abundance, this clone is medium-sized. V usage is TRDV2 and J usage is TRDJ3; TRDD3 aligns across 13 bases. The CDR3 runs 20 residues. Germline V CDR1 and CDR2: GEAIGNYY, EKD. V trimming: 0 bases; J trimming: 0 bases; junction bases outside the gene matches: 4. In nucleotides, the CDR3 is TGTGCCTGTGACACCGTACTGGGGGATACGCGCTCCTGGGACACCCGACAGATGTTTTTC. This gives the protein CACDTVLGDTRSWDTRQMFF.

This clone was seen just once. Being one base from a much bigger clone, this may be a read error. The chain recombines TRDV2 with TRDJ3, with 11 bases matching TRDD3. The J gene, missing from TCRdb, was assigned here through DNA to germline matching. Looked up from germline, CDR1 is GEAIGNYY and CDR2 is EKD. The CDR3 is made up of 18 amino acids. V was clipped by 2 bases and J by 0 bases; unmatched bases: 2. CDR3 coding DNA: TGTGCCTGTGACAACTGGGGGATAAGCTCCTGGGACACCCGACAGATGTTTTTC. This translates into CACDNWGISSWDTRQMFF.

On this clone itself: The protein held in TCRdb is that of a much larger clone and does not match this DNA's translation at residue 9, likely because of a read error; the protein shown is translated from the DNA. The gene calls are TRDV2 and TRDJ2, with TRDD3 matching 8 bases. Here the J gene came from matching the DNA to germline, since TCRdb omits it. With V trimmed by 0 bases and J by 4 bases, 0 bases remained unmatched. The germline gives CDR1 GEAIGNYY, CDR2 EKD. This CDR3 has 14 residues. The CDR3 DNA reads TGTGCCTGTGACACCGGGGATACGACAGCACAACTCTTCTTT. Encoded protein: CACDTGDTTAQLFF.

To note about this clone: This likely reflects a read error, since a far larger clone is one base away. The chain combines TRDV3 with TRDJ3, with 9 bases lining up with TRDD3. The J gene, absent from TCRdb, was called here by matching the DNA to germline. Germline V lookup: CDR1 TVYSNPD, CDR2 GDNSRS (reference sequence). The CDR3 runs 16 residues. CDR3 loop: CAFGLGDSCDTRQMFF. The CDR3 DNA reads as TGTGCCTTTGGCCTGGGGGATTCCTGTGACACCCGACAGATGTTTTTC.

This clone is labeled large (0.1 to 1%). V and J are TRDV2 and TRDJ2; 9 bases fit TRDD3. CDR1 is GEAIGNYY and CDR2 is EKD in the germline V gene. Unmatched junction bases numbered 1, after V lost 2 bases and J lost 1 base. The length of the CDR3 is 15 residues. CDR3 nucleotides: TGTGCCTGTGACATACTGGGGGATTTGACAGCACAACTCTTCTTT. It translates to CACDILGDLTAQLFF.